This TCR beta chain appears in the sequencing data of a study of shared clonotypes between healthy human individuals. The study, taken as a whole, reports: Generally, naive subsets came out with larger estimated richness than memory subsets.

Profiling relied on immunoSEQ multiplex PCR, and the TCRdb table lists in-frame clones only, not all of them. The repertoire has roughly 1,600,000 clones, 98% of them found once; the top ten carry approximately 0.38%. Concerning this clone: Its cognate antigen is unknown.

The V end lost 4 bases, the J end lost 0 bases, and 19 bases lay between the germline ends. The CDR3 runs 18 residues. The V gene's germline CDR1 is SGHRS and CDR2 YFSETQ. Those who donated, Caucasian adults without exception, all lived in Nashville, Tennessee. Memory CD4+ cells were the fraction left after CD45RA+ naive selection. Sequencing input: naive CD4+ T cells sorted from blood. The sample's subset: CD45RA+ positively selected. This TCR came from a man aged 25-40 years in good health. The V and J genes are TRBV5-1 and TRBJ2-2; tentatively, D is TRBD2 (6 bases). CDR3 amino acids: CASSTRSWTTTNTGELFF. CDR3 bases: TGCGCCAGCAGCACCCGATCCTGGACTACCACGAACACCGGGGAGCTGTTTTTT.